This TCR beta chain was captured in a study of PD-1 blockade in classical Hodgkin lymphoma. Generated by immunoSEQ multiplex PCR, the TCRdb table keeps only in-frame clones and is missing some. The sample comprises 20,000 to 25,000 clones, roughly 80% of which are singletons, and roughly 8% rests with the top ten. This CDR3 has 15 residues. The germline V gene has CDR1 MGHRA and CDR2 YSYEKL. V lost 4 bases, J lost 3 bases, and 5 bases stayed unmatched. Each patient's relapse followed autologous stem cell transplantation, and brentuximab vedotin exposure varied. The sample was peripheral blood mononuclear cells (PBMCs), taken before the second cycle of nivolumab. This clonotype was obtained from a human donor with classical Hodgkin lymphoma. This rearrangement joins TRBV4-1 to TRBJ2-3; 9 bases line up with TRBD2. CDR3 coding DNA: TGCGCCAGCAGCCTAATCGGACTAGCGACAGATACGCAGTATTTT. Its protein product is CASSLIGLATDTQYF.